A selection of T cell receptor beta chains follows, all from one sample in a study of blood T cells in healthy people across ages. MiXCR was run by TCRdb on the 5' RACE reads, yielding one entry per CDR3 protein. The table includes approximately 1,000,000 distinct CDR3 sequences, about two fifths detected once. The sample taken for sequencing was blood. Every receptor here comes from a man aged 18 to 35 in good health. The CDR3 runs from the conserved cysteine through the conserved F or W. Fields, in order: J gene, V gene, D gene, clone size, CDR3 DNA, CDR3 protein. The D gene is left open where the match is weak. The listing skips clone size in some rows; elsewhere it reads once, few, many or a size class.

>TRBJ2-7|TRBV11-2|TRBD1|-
TGTGCCAGCAGCCAAGACCGGGACAGGGGATTTTACGAGCAGTACTTC
CASSQDRDRGFYEQYF
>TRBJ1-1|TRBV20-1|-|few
TGCAGTGCCCGCCGCCCCGGGGGGATGAACACTGAAGCTTTCTTT
CSARRPGGMNTEAFF
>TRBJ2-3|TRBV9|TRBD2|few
TGTGCCAGCGGACTAGCGGGGGTCACAGATACGCAGTATTTT
CASGLAGVTDTQYF
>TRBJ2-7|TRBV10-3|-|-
TGTGCCATCGAACCTACCCGCGGTGAGCAGTACTTC
CAIEPTRGEQYF
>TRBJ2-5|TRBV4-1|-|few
TGCGCCAGCAGCCAAGATGTGGCCCTTTCGAACAATGAGCAGTACTTC
CASSQDVALSNNEQYF
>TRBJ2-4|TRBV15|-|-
TGTGCCACCAGCAGAGACCAGACGGAAAAAAACATTCAGTACTTC
CATSRDQTEKNIQYF
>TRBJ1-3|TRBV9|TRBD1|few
TGTGCCAGCAGCGAAACAGGGGACTCTGGAAACACCATATATTTT
CASSETGDSGNTIYF
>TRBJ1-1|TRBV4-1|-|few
TGCGCCAGCAGCCAAGACCGGCAACGGGGAGCTTTCTTT
CASSQDRQRGAFF
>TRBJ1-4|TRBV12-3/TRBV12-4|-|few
TGTGCCAGCAGACTCGGACAGTCAGTTCATGAAAAACTGTTTTTT
CASRLGQSVHEKLFF
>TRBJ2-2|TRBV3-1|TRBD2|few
TGTGCCAGCAGCCAAAACCGGGGGGTGAACACCGGGGAGCTGTTTTTT
CASSQNRGVNTGELFF
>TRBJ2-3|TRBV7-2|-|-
TGTGCCAGCAGCCTTGTCTTAGGGTCAGATACGCAGTATTTT
CASSLVLGSDTQYF
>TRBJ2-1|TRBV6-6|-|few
TGTGCCAGCAGTCCGTTCGGACAGCCCTACAATGAGCAGTTCTTC
CASSPFGQPYNEQFF
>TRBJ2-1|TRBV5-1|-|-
TGCGCCAGCAGCTTGGGGTGGGCTAACAATGAGCAGTTCTTC
CASSLGWANNEQFF
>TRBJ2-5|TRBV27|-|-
TGTGCCAGCAGTTTCAGGGGGAGGGAGACCCAGTACTTC
CASSFRGRETQYF
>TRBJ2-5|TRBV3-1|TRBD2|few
TGTGCCAGCAGCCAGCTGGGACTAGCTTCCTACAATGAGCAGTACTTC
CASSQLGLASYNEQYF
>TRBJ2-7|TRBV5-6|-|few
TGTGCCAGCAGCTTTAAACATCAGCAGTACTTC
CASSFKHQQYF
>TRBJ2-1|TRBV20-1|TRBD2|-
TGCAGTTCCAGGACTAGCAATGAGCAGTTCTTC
CSSRTSNEQFF